These 16 T cell receptor beta chains came from one sample sequenced in a study of tissue T cells after allogeneic stem cell transplantation. Data came from immunoSEQ multiplex PCR; TCRdb stores just in-frame clones and leaves some out. The table shows approximately 45,000 clones, with around nine tenths occurring only once. The source was blood, collected before transplantation. The receptors stem from a woman aged 35 to 69 who later had graft-versus-host disease after an allogeneic stem cell transplant.

V usage is TRBV7-2 and J usage is TRBJ2-7; 8 bases are a match to TRBD2. V was pared by 7 bases and J by 4 bases, with 12 bases of the junction left unmatched. The CDR3 contains 15 residues. Germline CDR1 and CDR2: SGHTA and FQGNSA. The CDR3 here is CASMPLAGASYEQYF. The DNA of the CDR3 is TGTGCCAGCATGCCGCTAGCGGGCGCTTCTTACGAGCAGTACTTC.

The chain joins TRBV6-5 to TRBJ2-2, with D unresolved. Trimming left V 0 bases short and J 4 bases short, with 6 bases between. Germline V gene sequence: CDR1 MNHEY, CDR2 SVGAGI. There are 14 residues in the CDR3. CDR3 protein: CASSYSLSTGELFF. As DNA, the CDR3 is TGTGCCAGCAGTTACTCGCTATCCACCGGGGAGCTGTTTTTT.

The chain joins TRBV19 to TRBJ1-2; D not resolved. CDR1 and CDR2 (germline): LNHDA, SQIVND (reference sequence). The V end was cut by 6 bases, the J end by 5 bases, with 22 bases between. This CDR3 has 16 amino acids. Here the CDR3 DNA reads TGTGCCAGTAGATCAAGCTTCGGGCAGCAAGAGTATGGCTACACCTTC. Translating it yields CASRSSFGQQEYGYTF.

The CDR3 DNA follows: TGTGCCAGCAGCCGAAGTGAAAAACTGTTTTTT. Translating gives CASSRSEKLFF. J is TRBJ1-4 and V is TRBV14; D remains ambiguous. This CDR3 region has 11 residues. Germline lookup yields CDR1 SGHDN and CDR2 FVKESK. V was cut by 4 bases and J by 7 bases, with 4 bases left in between.

The CDR3 bases are TGTGCCAGCAGCGCTCTGGGGCCCGGGGAGCTGTTTTTT. It codes for CASSALGPGELFF. The genes are TRBV14 and TRBJ2-2; D might be TRBD1 (5 bases). The V and J ends lost 5 bases and 6 bases respectively, with 10 bases between them. Germline CDR1 is SGHDN and CDR2 is FVKESK. This CDR3 comprises 13 residues.

For this clone: This sample includes further DNA sequences coding for the same CDR3. J is TRBJ1-4 and V is TRBV10-3; D is unresolved. V was trimmed by 6 bases and J by 2 bases, leaving 10 bases between them. This CDR3 is built from 14 residues. Germline V gene lookup returns CDR1 ENHRY and CDR2 SYGVKD. CDR3 sequence reads: CAISDLPTNEKLFF. The CDR3 DNA sequence: TGTGCCATCAGCGATTTACCCACTAATGAAAAACTGTTTTTT.

The sample holds one count of this clone. V gene TRBV15 combines with J gene TRBJ2-7; D may be TRBD1 (6 bases). Per germline, CDR1 LNHNV and CDR2 YYDKDF (reference sequence). Trimming stripped 2 bases from V and 1 base from J, with 9 bases between. This CDR3 spans 14 amino acids. The CDR3 protein is CATSRTGNSYEQYF. For the CDR3, the DNA is TGTGCCACCAGCAGAACAGGGAATTCCTACGAGCAGTACTTC.

V and J are TRBV7-2 and TRBJ2-1; 10 bases map to TRBD2. Looked up from germline, CDR1 is SGHTA and CDR2 is FQGNSA. The CDR3 extends over 15 amino acids. With 5 bases clipped from V and 7 bases from J, the junction kept 8 bases outside the gene matches. Here the CDR3 reads CASSPSGRARNEQFF. The CDR3 nucleotides are TGTGCCAGCAGCCCAAGCGGGAGGGCCCGGAATGAGCAGTTCTTC.

The chain employs TRBV20-1 and TRBJ2-1, with 10 bases aligning to TRBD2. From germline, CDR1 is DFQATT and CDR2 SNEGSKA (reference sequence). After removal of 3 bases from V and 0 bases from J, the junction contained 2 bases not matched to a gene. CDR3 length: 15 amino acids. For the CDR3, the DNA is TGCAGTGCTAGTTCTAGCGGGAGCTCCTACAATGAGCAGTTCTTC. This sequence encodes CSASSSGSSYNEQFF.

The V call is TRBV9, the J call TRBJ2-7; 10 bases are a match to TRBD2. The CDR3 covers 16 residues. Germline V gene data show CDR1 as SGDLS and CDR2 as YYNGEE. The V and J ends lost 0 bases and 7 bases, in that order; junction bases with no gene match: 10. CDR3 in DNA: TGTGCCAGCAGCGTAGCGGCTAGCGGGAGTATGGGGGAGCAGTACTTC. Translated, it gives CASSVAASGSMGEQYF.

Here the CDR3 reads CASSPGLAGASYEQYF. CDR3 DNA sequence: TGTGCCAGCAGCCCGGGACTAGCGGGAGCTTCCTACGAGCAGTACTTC. The V and J genes are TRBV5-4 and TRBJ2-7; 14 positions agree with TRBD2. CDR1 is SGHNT, CDR2 YYREEE, per germline (reference sequence). The CDR3 extends over 16 amino acids. V was pared by 4 bases and J by 1 base, with 4 bases of the junction left unmatched.

V usage is TRBV11-2 and J usage is TRBJ2-7; D may correspond to TRBD1 or TRBD2 (5 bases each). With 5 bases removed from V and 4 bases from J, the gap between germline ends came to 9 bases. Germline V lookup: CDR1 SGHAT, CDR2 FQNNGV. The CDR3 has 12 amino acids. The CDR3: CASSQGRYEQYF. CDR3 sequence (DNA): TGTGCCAGCAGCCAGGGACGGTACGAGCAGTACTTC.

CDR3 loop: CASSPGDHEQFF. In nucleotides, the CDR3 is TGTGCCAGCAGCCCCGGGGACCATGAGCAGTTCTTC. The V call is TRBV7-9, the J call TRBJ2-1, with D perhaps assigned TRBD1 or TRBD2 (5 bases each). The CDR3 is 12 amino acids. CDR1 SEHNR and CDR2 FQNEAQ come from the germline V gene (reference sequence). Trimming shortened V by 5 bases and J by 8 bases, and 10 bases separated the two germline ends.

DNA of the CDR3: TGTGCCAGCACGAGCACCGTTTACAATGAGCAGTTCTTC. Translating it yields CASTSTVYNEQFF. J is TRBJ2-1 and V is TRBV3-1 (or the pseudogene TRBV3-2); D not resolved. CDR3 length: 13 amino acids. Trimming pared 7 bases from V and 4 bases from J, leaving 11 bases between. Germline assignment: CDR1 LGHDT and CDR2 YNNKEL (reference sequence).

V usage is TRBV19 and J usage is TRBJ1-5; possible D gene TRBD1, 5 bases. Germline V CDR1 and CDR2: LNHDA, SQIVND (reference sequence). The CDR3 covers 15 residues. Trimming took 5 bases from V and 2 from J, leaving 13 bases between them. CDR3 sequence: CASSVNQGGNQPQHF. DNA for the CDR3: TGTGCCAGTAGTGTAAACCAGGGTGGCAATCAGCCCCAGCATTTT.

V usage is TRBV4-3 and J usage is TRBJ1-1, with 8 nucleotides matching TRBD1. The CDR3 consists of 14 residues. Germline CDR1 reads LGHNA; CDR2 reads YSLEER. V lost 0 bases, J lost 7 bases, and 4 bases stayed unmatched. For the CDR3, the DNA is TGCGCCAGCAGCCAAGAAAGGACAGGGATTGAAGCTTTCTTT. This codes for CASSQERTGIEAFF.